This TCR beta chain was observed in a study of blood T cell repertoires in COVID-19. Study as a whole: Acute and convalescent COVID-19 samples came from the United States, Italy and Spain. From T cells, B-cell-depleted T cells, or PBMCs came the material, which was cDNA or gDNA.

Germline CDR1 is SGHRS and CDR2 is YFSETQ. The V gene end was trimmed by 4 bases and the J gene end by 5 bases; junction bases not matched to a gene: 11. The CDR3 spans 16 residues. Authors' analysis steps: The authors estimated nucleated cell counts from reference gene primer amplification. Assay: immunoSEQ multiplex PCR; the TCRdb copy retains only in-frame clones and omits some. V and J calls and clone size are as listed in that table; D and trimming were resolved from the DNA. The table includes about 250,000 clones, about 80% detected once. The source of this sequence is an elderly man with acute or convalescent COVID-19. Sample: peripheral blood. The gene calls are TRBV5-1 and TRBJ1-4; TRBD1 aligns across 7 bases. In nucleotides, the CDR3 is TGCGCCAGCAGCCGACAGGGTCAGGATCGGAATGAAAAACTGTTTTTT. Translating gives CASSRQGQDRNEKLFF.